The next 20 T cell receptor beta chains were all read from a single sample in a study of blood T cell repertoires in COVID-19. Produced via immunoSEQ multiplex PCR; TCRdb's table is partial and in-frame only. The profile shows 76,000 or so clones, 87% of them singletons. Material for sequencing was peripheral blood. The source is a man aged 25 to 40 with acute or convalescent COVID-19.

This chain links TRBV4-1 with TRBJ2-7; D unclear. This CDR3 is built from 15 residues. CDR1 MGHRA and CDR2 YSYEKL come from the germline V gene. Trimming took off 0 bases at V and 0 bases at J, with 9 bases between the two ends. CDR3 sequence (DNA): TGCGCCAGCAGCCAAGAGTCAGTTTTCTCCTACGAGCAGTACTTC. It specifies CASSQESVFSYEQYF.

The chain couples TRBV7-6 to TRBJ2-1, with D hard to call. CDR1 SGHVS and CDR2 FNYEAQ come from the germline V gene. V dropped 7 bases and J dropped 7 bases, with 11 bases sitting between them. The CDR3 length is 12 residues. This CDR3 is CASKTLSNEQFF. The CDR3 region has the DNA TGTGCCAGCAAGACTCTTTCAAATGAGCAGTTCTTC.

The chain is built from TRBV19 and TRBJ2-2; 9 positions agree with TRBD2. This CDR3 is built from 16 residues. CDR1 is LNHDA and CDR2 is SQIVND in the germline V gene (reference sequence). V shed 3 bases and J 5 bases; nucleotides not matched to a gene: 7. The CDR3 nucleotides are TGTGCCAGTAGTATGAGGACTAGCGTAGCGACCGGGGAGCTGTTTTTT. Its protein product is CASSMRTSVATGELFF.

This chain uses TRBV21-1 with TRBJ1-5; the table calls TRBD1, which could not be checked here. TRBV21-1 is termed a pseudogene. This CDR3 is built from 16 residues. CDR3 coding DNA: TGTGCCAGCAGCAAAAACTTCCGACAGGGAGGTCAGCCCCAGCATTTT. Translating gives CASSKNFRQGGQPQHF.

The rearrangement links TRBV3-1 (or the pseudogene TRBV3-2) to TRBJ2-1, with 12 bases lining up with TRBD2. The germline V gene encodes CDR1 LGHDT and CDR2 YNNKEL (reference sequence). J was trimmed by 7 bases and V by 4 bases; bases with no gene match: 17. The CDR3 loop spans 19 amino acids. CDR3 loop: CASSPGASGRAPGVNEQFF. CDR3 in DNA: TGTGCCAGCAGCCCGGGAGCTAGCGGGAGGGCCCCCGGGGTAAATGAGCAGTTCTTC.

The rearrangement uses TRBV5-1 and TRBJ2-1; 8 bases are a match to TRBD2. The CDR3 spans 13 residues. Germline CDR1 is SGHRS and CDR2 is YFSETQ. J gave up 6 bases and V 5 bases, and 4 bases lay outside the gene matches. CDR3 coding DNA: TGCGCCAGCAGTTCCGGGAGGGCCAATGAGCAGTTCTTC. Translated: CASSSGRANEQFF.

The chain couples TRBV6-4 to TRBJ2-3; D gene unclear. CDR1 is MRHNA and CDR2 is SNTAGT in the germline V gene. Trimming shortened V by 2 bases and J by 2 bases, and 8 bases separated the two germline ends. The CDR3 extends over 14 amino acids. CDR3 sequence (DNA): TGTGCCAGCAGTGACGGTGCAGACACAGATACGCAGTATTTT. Translating it yields CASSDGADTDTQYF.

This chain joins TRBV5-1 and TRBJ2-5, with 9 positions matching TRBD2. J was trimmed by 5 bases and V by 0 bases; bases with no gene match: 8. The CDR3 length is 16 residues. Looked up from germline, CDR1 is SGHRS and CDR2 is YFSETQ. The DNA of the CDR3 is TGCGCCAGCAGCTTGGAGGTAGCGGGAGTGGAGGAGACCCAGTACTTC. Translated, it gives CASSLEVAGVEETQYF.

This chain uses TRBV30 with TRBJ1-6, with D unclear. The length of the CDR3 is 16 residues. The germline V and J ends were trimmed by 2 bases and 4 bases, with 15 bases remaining between them. Germline CDR1 is GTSNPN and CDR2 is SVGIG (reference sequence). The CDR3 is CAWSSFLTGYNSPLHF. DNA of the CDR3: TGTGCCTGGAGTTCCTTTTTGACGGGTTATAATTCACCCCTCCACTTT.

The rearrangement uses TRBV27 and TRBJ2-1, with TRBD2 matching 7 bases. Trimming at V came to 2 bases and at J to 7 bases, leaving 11 bases not matched to a gene. In germline, CDR1 is MNHEY, CDR2 SMNVEV (reference sequence). CDR3 length: 16 amino acids. The CDR3 coding sequence is TGTGCCAGCAGTTTAGTCGGCGGGAGTTATAGGAATGAGCAGTTCTTC. This encodes CASSLVGGSYRNEQFF.

CDR3 sequence (DNA): TGTGCCAGCACCGCCGGGACAGGGATGTATTTGTATGGCTACACCTTC. Translation gives CASTAGTGMYLYGYTF. This chain joins TRBV28 and TRBJ1-2; 9 nucleotides align to TRBD1. The CDR3 is 16 residues long. Germline V gives CDR1 MDHEN, CDR2 SYDVKM. J gave up 5 bases and V 7 bases, and 14 bases lay outside the gene matches.

This chain joins TRBV27 and TRBJ2-7; 8 bases fit TRBD2. V trimming: 8 bases; J trimming: 4 bases; junction bases outside the gene matches: 4. Germline V gene sequence: CDR1 MNHEY, CDR2 SMNVEV (reference sequence). The CDR3 runs to 12 residues. The CDR3 protein is CASGASGYEQYF. The CDR3 DNA sequence: TGTGCCAGCGGCGCTAGCGGGTACGAGCAGTACTTC.

This clone was observed a few times. The V and J genes are TRBV5-1 and TRBJ2-7, with D unresolved. Germline V lookup: CDR1 SGHRS, CDR2 YFSETQ. The length of the CDR3 is 13 residues. V was cut by 1 base and J by 3 bases, with 8 bases left in between. This CDR3 reads CASSLSTGYEQYF. As DNA, the CDR3 is TGCGCCAGCAGCTTGAGTACGGGCTACGAGCAGTACTTC.

This chain uses TRBV5-1 with TRBJ2-1, with 11 bases aligning to TRBD2. Germline CDR1 is SGHRS and CDR2 is YFSETQ. V dropped 2 bases and J dropped 4; count of bases not matched to a gene: 5. The CDR3 length is 16 residues. CDR3 coding DNA: TGCGCCAGCAGCTTTATAGCGGGAGGGGGGTACAATGAGCAGTTCTTC. Translation gives CASSFIAGGGYNEQFF.

In the case of this clone: The same CDR3 can be traced to other DNA sequences in this sample. The chain combines TRBV3-1 (or the pseudogene TRBV3-2) with TRBJ2-5; 16 positions agree with TRBD2. Trimming cost V 3 bases and J 12 bases; bases outside gene matches: 4. This CDR3 has 14 residues. Germline CDR1 LGHDT, CDR2 YNNKEL (reference sequence). The CDR3 is CASSHGTSGRAKYF. CDR3 bases: TGTGCCAGCAGCCACGGGACTAGCGGGAGGGCCAAGTACTTC.

The V call is TRBV5-1, the J call TRBJ2-7, with D perhaps matching TRBD2 (5 bases). This CDR3 has 15 amino acids. V was cut by 4 bases and J by 3 bases, with 17 bases left in between. From germline, CDR1 is SGHRS and CDR2 YFSETQ. CDR3 bases: TGCGCCAGCAGCCGGTCGTACAACGGGAACTACGAGCAGTACTTC. Translating it yields CASSRSYNGNYEQYF.

This chain connects TRBV28 to TRBJ1-5; TRBD1 matches at 8 bases. V was clipped by 6 bases and J by 7 bases; unmatched bases: 5. The CDR3 extends over 13 amino acids. Germline V gives CDR1 MDHEN, CDR2 SYDVKM. CDR3 loop: CASSLDRDQPQHF. In DNA form, the CDR3 reads TGTGCCAGCAGCTTGGACAGGGACCAGCCCCAGCATTTT.

The chain joins TRBV28 to TRBJ2-2, with D maybe TRBD2 (5 bases). Germline lookup yields CDR1 MDHEN and CDR2 SYDVKM. The V end was cut by 5 bases, the J end by 9 bases, with 10 bases between. This CDR3 region has 12 residues. As DNA, the CDR3 is TGTGCCAGCAGTAGCGGCCCCCGGGAGCTGTTTTTT. It is translated as CASSSGPRELFF.

V gene TRBV18 combines with J gene TRBJ2-2, with a weak D call TRBD1 (6 bases). The V gene lost 4 bases and the J gene lost 10 bases, with 13 bases spanning the gap. Per the germline V gene, CDR1 is KGHSH and CDR2 is LQKENI. The CDR3 consists of 13 residues. The CDR3 bases are TGTGCCAGCTCACTCAGGGGAGTTCAGGAGCTGTTTTTT. Translating gives CASSLRGVQELFF.

The J gene is TRBJ2-3, the V gene TRBV3-1 (or the pseudogene TRBV3-2), with D tentatively TRBD1 (5 bases). V shed 2 bases and J shed 1 base, with 13 bases lying between them. This CDR3 has 16 residues. Germline V gene sequence: CDR1 LGHDT, CDR2 YNNKEL (reference sequence). DNA for the CDR3: TGTGCCAGCAGCCAACCGCAGGGCACCCGCACAGATACGCAGTATTTT. Translating it yields CASSQPQGTRTDTQYF.